This T cell receptor beta chain was captured in a study of shared clonotypes between healthy human individuals. The study, taken as a whole, reports: Generally, naive subsets came out with larger estimated richness than memory subsets.

Positive CCR7 selection of CD45RO-negative cells yielded the naive CD8 cells, and terminally differentiated effector memory CD45RA+ cells were excluded. Caucasian adults living in Nashville, Tennessee, provided all samples. Profiling relied on immunoSEQ multiplex PCR, and the TCRdb table lists in-frame clones only, not all of them. The profile shows around 1.9 million clones, around 93% of them singletons. Trimming removed 2 bases from V and 3 bases from J, with 10 bases in between. There are 14 residues in the CDR3. Germline CDR1 and CDR2: MDHEN and SYDVKM. Points on this clone: Its antigen remains unknown.

The source material was naive CD8+ T cells from PBMCs. The V call is TRBV28, the J call TRBJ2-5; a possible D gene is TRBD1 (5 bases). The TCR comes from a man younger than 30 in good health. Some clones in this sample may be carry-over from other donors' samples. Here the CDR3 DNA reads TGTGCCAGCAGTTTAGCAGGGTGGGAAGAGACCCAGTACTTC. Translating it yields CASSLAGWEETQYF.